This is a list of T cell receptor beta chains from one sample in a study of T cells in Graves' hyperthyroidism and ophthalmopathy. TCRdb reprocessed the multiplex PCR reads via MiXCR and lists one record per CDR3 protein. The repertoire holds about 640,000 distinct CDR3 sequences, around 21% seen once, with 30% to 40% in the top ten. Input material: blood. These receptors were collected from a young man with Graves' ophthalmopathy. Each CDR3 is given with its conserved first and last residue. The D gene is left open where the match is weak. Clone sizes are given selectively: once, few, many, or a class where the clone is expanded.

D	V	J	size	CDR3	DNA
TRBD1	TRBV19	TRBJ2-2	NA	CASFDRGRTGELFF	TGTGCCAGTTTCGACAGGGGGCGGACCGGGGAGCTGTTTTTT
NA	TRBV7-9	TRBJ1-1	few	CASSFGGATEAFF	TGTGCCAGCAGCTTTGGGGGTGCCACTGAAGCTTTCTTT
NA	TRBV20-1	TRBJ2-7	NA	CSAIRRFSYEQYF	TGCAGTGCTATACGGAGGTTCTCCTACGAGCAGTACTTC
TRBD1	TRBV13	TRBJ2-3	NA	CASSLWTGRGSTDTQYF	TGTGCCAGCAGCTTATGGACAGGGCGGGGTAGCACAGATACGCAGTATTTT
NA	TRBV7-8	TRBJ2-3	many	CASSSGSLDTQYF	TGTGCCAGCAGCTCGGGATCGTTGGATACGCAGTATTTT
TRBD2	TRBV9	TRBJ2-1	NA	CASSVGAGVRYEQFF	TGTGCCAGCAGCGTAGGCGCGGGAGTTAGGTATGAGCAGTTCTTC
NA	TRBV7-9	TRBJ1-3	NA	CASSLIKDASGNTIYF	TGTGCCAGCAGCCTTATTAAGGACGCATCTGGAAACACCATATATTTT
NA	TRBV7-8	TRBJ1-5	few	CASSLAPARGGSNQPQHF	TGTGCCAGCAGCTTAGCCCCTGCCCGGGGGGGTAGCAATCAGCCCCAGCATTTT
NA	TRBV6-6	TRBJ2-7	many	CASSYSGPTYEQYF	TGTGCCAGCAGTTACTCCGGGCCTACCTACGAGCAGTACTTC
NA	TRBV7-9	TRBJ1-1	NA	CASSLPSSALNTEAFF	TGTGCCAGCAGCTTACCGTCGTCAGCCCTGAACACTGAAGCTTTCTTT
TRBD2	TRBV24-1	TRBJ2-3	NA	CATSFPGLAEPSPSADTQYF	TGTGCCACCAGCTTCCCGGGACTAGCGGAGCCCAGTCCCTCCGCAGATACGCAGTATTTT
NA	TRBV6-1	TRBJ1-5	NA	CASTNRDTNQPQHF	TGTGCCAGCACCAACCGGGACACCAATCAGCCCCAGCATTTT